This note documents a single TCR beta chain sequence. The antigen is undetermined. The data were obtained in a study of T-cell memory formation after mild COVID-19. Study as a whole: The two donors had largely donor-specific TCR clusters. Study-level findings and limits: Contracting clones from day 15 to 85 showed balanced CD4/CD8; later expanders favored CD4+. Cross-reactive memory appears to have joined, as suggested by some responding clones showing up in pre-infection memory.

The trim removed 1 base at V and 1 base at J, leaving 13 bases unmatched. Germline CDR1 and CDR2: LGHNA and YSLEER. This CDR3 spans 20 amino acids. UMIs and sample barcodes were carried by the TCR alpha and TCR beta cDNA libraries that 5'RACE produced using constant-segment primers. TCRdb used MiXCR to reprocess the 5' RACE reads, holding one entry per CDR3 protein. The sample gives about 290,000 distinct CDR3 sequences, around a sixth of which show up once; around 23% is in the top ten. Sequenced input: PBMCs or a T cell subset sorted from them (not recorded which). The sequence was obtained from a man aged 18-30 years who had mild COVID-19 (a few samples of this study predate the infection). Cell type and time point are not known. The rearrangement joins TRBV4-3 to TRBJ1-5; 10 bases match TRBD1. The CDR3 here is CASSQVLEGQGKKSNQPQHF. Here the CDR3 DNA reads TGCGCCAGCAGCCAAGTTTTGGAGGGACAGGGGAAAAAGAGCAATCAGCCCCAGCATTTT.